This passage covers 6 T cell receptor beta chains from one sample sequenced in a study of persistence of HIV-infected CD4 T cells. The stimulus was an HIV-1 Gag 15-mer peptide pool, about 1 ug/peptide/mL. CD40L-negative CD69-negative CD45RO-high memory CD4+ T cells were sorted as populations depleted of antigen-responding cells. This was the immunoSEQ version 4 assay in survey mode. Generated by immunoSEQ multiplex PCR, the TCRdb table keeps only in-frame clones and is missing some. The profile covers 30,000 to 35,000 clones, with around four fifths appearing a single time and approximately 20% taken by the ten largest. These receptors' targets are unknown. The specimen comprised CD4+ T cells sorted from PBMCs after approximately 19-hour stimulation, sampled from a patient who received antiretroviral therapy. The receptor set was obtained from an adult woman with HIV who was CMV-seropositive.

This clone was detected a few times. V is TRBV2 and J is TRBJ2-5; no reliable D call. V was pared by 5 bases and J by 5 bases, with 12 bases between. The V gene's germline CDR1 is SNHLY and CDR2 FYNNEI. The CDR3 consists of 13 residues. Here the CDR3 reads CASSRSLEETQYF. Written as DNA, the CDR3 is TGTGCCAGCAGTAGGAGCCTCGAGGAGACCCAGTACTTC.

This clone appeared once. The V and J genes are TRBV19 and TRBJ1-2; D perhaps matches TRBD1 (5 bases). V was pared by 11 bases and J by 4 bases, with 11 bases between. This CDR3 region has 11 residues. The germline CDR1 and CDR2 sequences are LNHDA and SQIVND (reference sequence). The DNA for the CDR3 is TGTGCCTCGGGGGGTCCCTATGGCTACACCTTC. Amino acid sequence: CASGGPYGYTF.

In this sample, this clone turned up once. CDR3 nucleotide sequence: TGTGCCAGCAGTTACTCGGGGACAACAAACACAGATACGCAGTATTTT. Its protein is CASSYSGTTNTDTQYF. The chain has TRBV6-5 and TRBJ2-3, with D tentatively TRBD1 (6 bases). V lost 0 bases and J 2 bases, leaving 12 bases between the germline ends. The CDR3 is 16 amino acids. The germline V gene encodes CDR1 MNHEY and CDR2 SVGAGI.

About this clone itself: It is likely a read error, because the conserved phenylalanine at the end of the CDR3 is missing. It is unclear where the CDR3 begins or ends on the DNA, so no DNA is shown, and the CDR3 is as TCRdb lists it. The chain links TRBV18 to TRBJ2-7; the table calls TRBD1, which could not be checked here. Germline values: CDR1 KGHSH, CDR2 LQKENI. Termini included, the CDR3 measures 13 amino acids. This CDR3 is CASSPQGQGPSNI.

The chain recombines TRBV7-3 with TRBJ1-2, with TRBD1 identical over 7 bases. With V trimmed by 3 bases and J by 2 bases, 6 bases remained unmatched. Per the germline V gene, CDR1 is SGHTA and CDR2 is FQGTGA. The CDR3 has 15 amino acids. CDR3 in DNA: TGTGCCAGCAGCTTCCAGACAGGGCCCAACTATGGCTACACCTTC. Translation gives CASSFQTGPNYGYTF.

The chain carries TRBV5-5 and TRBJ2-7; a weak D match, TRBD1 (6 bases). V was cut by 0 bases and J by 4 bases, with 14 bases left in between. This CDR3 comprises 15 residues. Germline V gives CDR1 SGHKS, CDR2 YYEKEE (reference sequence). DNA of the CDR3: TGTGCCAGCAGCTTGGGTCCGGACAGACGATACGAGCAGTACTTC. This codes for CASSLGPDRRYEQYF.